These 7 T cell receptor beta chains share one sample of origin, sequenced in a study of post-analysis software for immune sequencing data. Regarding the study as a whole: A handful of TRBV segments appeared more often in patients than in controls, and TRBV5-6, TRBV5-1 and TRBV20-1 were among these.

These TCRs are of unknown antigen specificity. TCR beta cDNA libraries had unique molecular identifiers. MiXCR was run by TCRdb on the PCR reads, yielding one entry per CDR3 protein. The repertoire includes around 700,000 distinct CDR3 sequences, approximately 60% of them detected once, and approximately 10% sits in the top ten. Sequencing input: blood. The receptors here all came from a girl aged 2-10 years with multiple sclerosis.

V and J are TRBV7-6 and TRBJ2-1, with 9 bases that match TRBD2. This CDR3 has 15 residues. Trimming cost V 1 base and J 6 bases; bases outside gene matches: 4. From germline, CDR1 is SGHVS and CDR2 FNYEAQ. The CDR3 DNA reads as TGTGCCAGCAGCTTAGTAGCTAGCGGGGCCAATGAGCAGTTCTTC. It specifies CASSLVASGANEQFF.

This rearrangement joins TRBV5-1 to TRBJ1-2, with D possibly TRBD1 on 5 matching bases. The CDR3 runs to 15 residues. Per the germline V gene, CDR1 is SGHRS and CDR2 is YFSETQ. The V gene lost 3 bases and the J gene lost 3 bases, with 15 bases spanning the gap. The CDR3 protein is CASSYHSGTDYGYTF. The CDR3 DNA reads as TGCGCCAGCAGCTACCATTCCGGGACGGACTATGGCTACACCTTC.

The chain has TRBV7-7 and TRBJ2-5; D tentatively fits TRBD1 or TRBD2 (5 bases each). The V end lost 5 bases, the J end lost 6 bases, and 19 bases lay between the germline ends. The CDR3 has 15 amino acids. From germline, CDR1 is SSHAT and CDR2 FNYEAQ (reference sequence). As DNA, the CDR3 is TGTGCCAGCAGCCCTGGGGCAGGCAGAGGGAAGACCCAGTACTTC. Translated, it gives CASSPGAGRGKTQYF.

The chain joins TRBV29-1 to TRBJ2-3; D uncertain. The CDR3 length is 14 residues. The ends were cut back, 1 base at V and 0 bases at J, with 8 bases in the middle. The germline gives CDR1 SQVTM, CDR2 ANQGSEA. CDR3 coding DNA: TGCAGCGTTGAAGCAATCTCTAGCACAGATACGCAGTATTTT. Translation: CSVEAISSTDTQYF.

The chain recombines TRBV20-1 with TRBJ2-7; D remains ambiguous. CDR1 is DFQATT, CDR2 SNEGSKA, per germline (reference sequence). V was cut by 2 bases and J by 2 bases, with 10 bases left in between. This CDR3 has 13 amino acids. As DNA, the CDR3 is TGCAGTGCTAGACCCTCCGACCCCTACGAGCAGTACTTC. This translates into CSARPSDPYEQYF.

A few counts support this clonotype. J is TRBJ2-1 and V is TRBV20-1; the D is unclear. Trimming shortened V by 2 bases and J by 9 bases, and 17 bases separated the two germline ends. The CDR3 sequence is 14 residues long. Germline V CDR1 and CDR2: DFQATT, SNEGSKA (reference sequence). DNA of the CDR3: TGCAGTGCTAGACCCCCCGGTCGGACGCGTGAGCAGTTCTTC. Translating gives CSARPPGRTREQFF.

This chain links TRBV6-5 with TRBJ1-6; perhaps TRBD1 as D (6 bases). CDR3 length equals 15 residues. CDR1 and CDR2 from the germline V gene are MNHEY and SVGAGI. V lost 6 bases and J lost 5, with 14 bases in between. The CDR3 region is CASSPTGHDNSPLHF. In DNA form, the CDR3 reads TGTGCCAGCAGCCCGACAGGTCACGATAATTCACCCCTCCACTTT.